The 17 T cell receptor beta chains reported below all come from one sample, sequenced in a study of blood T cell repertoires in COVID-19. Libraries were prepared by immunoSEQ multiplex PCR; TCRdb keeps only in-frame clonotypes and omits some of them. Altogether 150,000 to 200,000 clones are present, roughly 85% being singletons, with the ten largest covering about 8.4%. Sequencing was carried out using PBMCs or T cells enriched from blood (not recorded which). The receptors here all came from a woman aged 18-35 years who had recovered from COVID-19.

The rearrangement joins TRBV4-2 to TRBJ1-1, with D possibly matching TRBD1 (6 bases). The germline V gene has CDR1 LGHNA and CDR2 YNFKEQ. CDR3 length: 14 amino acids. The germline V and J ends were trimmed by 4 bases and 2 bases, with 11 bases remaining between them. DNA for the CDR3: TGTGCCAGCAGCCTTAGGACAGTTAACACTGAAGCTTTCTTT. The encoded protein is CASSLRTVNTEAFF.

Only a few counts were recorded for this clone. The genes are TRBV4-3 and TRBJ1-1; weak D call: TRBD1 (5 bases). The V gene lost 0 bases and the J gene lost 11 bases, with 19 bases spanning the gap. CDR3 length: 15 amino acids. Germline V gene lookup returns CDR1 LGHNA and CDR2 YSLEER. CDR3 coding DNA: TGCGCCAGCAGCCAAGATAAGGGGTTGTCAGAGAGGGCTTTCTTT. The encoded protein is CASSQDKGLSERAFF.

The gene calls are TRBV2 and TRBJ2-7; weak D call: TRBD1 (5 bases). The V gene lost 6 bases and the J gene lost 5 bases, with 17 bases spanning the gap. The germline gives CDR1 SNHLY, CDR2 FYNNEI. This CDR3 spans 14 amino acids. The CDR3: CASRYSGFSNEQYF. The CDR3 nucleotides are TGTGCCAGCAGATATTCAGGGTTTTCGAACGAGCAGTACTTC.

The chain joins TRBV19 to TRBJ1-2; possibly TRBD1 for D (6 bases). Trimming left V 3 bases short and J 8 bases short, with 22 bases between. Germline V gene data show CDR1 as LNHDA and CDR2 as SQIVND (reference sequence). This CDR3 comprises 16 residues. The CDR3, as DNA: TGTGCCAGTAGTATTACGCGACAGGCAATTCGTAGGGGCTACACCTTC. The encoded protein is CASSITRQAIRRGYTF.

The chain is built from TRBV4-3 and TRBJ1-3; D gene ambiguous. The CDR3 is 16 residues long. The germline CDR1 and CDR2 sequences are LGHNA and YSLEER. Trimming stripped 0 bases from V and 0 bases from J, with 9 bases between. CDR3 nucleotides: TGCGCCAGCAGCCAAGATTCGGGAGCCTCTGGAAACACCATATATTTT. Translating it yields CASSQDSGASGNTIYF.

This clone was found once. The V gene is TRBV6-5, the J gene TRBJ1-2; 7 nucleotides align to TRBD1. Germline V gives CDR1 MNHEY, CDR2 SVGAGI. The length of the CDR3 is 14 residues. V shed 9 bases and J 4 bases; nucleotides not matched to a gene: 11. The CDR3 region has the DNA TGTGCCAGTTCCGGGACAGTTACCTTCTATGGCTACACCTTC. It encodes CASSGTVTFYGYTF.

This sequence joins TRBV14 and TRBJ2-5; 8 nucleotides line up with TRBD2. Germline-derived CDR1 and CDR2 are SGHDN and FVKESK. The CDR3 length is 16 residues. J was trimmed by 5 bases and V by 4 bases; bases with no gene match: 12. Here the CDR3 reads CASSLLGLVLVETQYF. In DNA form, the CDR3 reads TGTGCCAGCAGCCTACTGGGACTAGTTCTAGTGGAGACCCAGTACTTC.

This clone was recorded once. V is TRBV5-1 and J is TRBJ2-7, with 12 bases fitting TRBD2. This CDR3 is built from 16 residues. Germline CDR1 and CDR2: SGHRS and YFSETQ. With V trimmed by 4 bases and J by 5 bases, 10 bases remained unmatched. CDR3 amino acids: CASSDLTSGSRDEQYF. The DNA for the CDR3 is TGCGCCAGCAGCGACTTGACTAGCGGGAGTCGCGACGAGCAGTACTTC.

This chain's CDR3 is CASSRGRRETQYF. CDR3 nucleotides: TGCGCCAGCTCCAGGGGGCGTCGAGAGACCCAGTACTTC. The genes are TRBV5-1 and TRBJ2-5; 8 nucleotides line up with TRBD1. The germline CDR1 and CDR2 sequences are SGHRS and YFSETQ. V gave up 7 bases and J gave up 4 bases; unmatched junction bases: 6. The length of the CDR3 is 13 residues. Full variable domain (rest looked up from reference TRBV5-1 and TRBJ2-5): KAGVTQTPRYLIKTRGQQVTLSCSPISGHRSVSWYQQTPGQGLQFLFEYFSETQRNKGNFPGRFSGRQFSNSRSEMNVSTLELGDSALYLCASSRGRRETQYFGPGTRLLVL.

V usage is TRBV6-2 or TRBV6-3 and J usage is TRBJ2-7; a weak D match, TRBD2 (5 bases). Germline V gives CDR1 MNHEY, CDR2 SVGEGT. The CDR3 is 15 amino acids. Trimming shortened V by 4 bases and J by 5 bases, and 18 bases separated the two germline ends. For the CDR3, the DNA is TGTGCCAGCAGTTCCTTAGGAGGAGTTAGCGACGAGCAGTACTTC. This codes for CASSSLGGVSDEQYF.

The genes are TRBV4-1 and TRBJ2-5, with a possible D match to TRBD2 (6 bases). CDR3 length: 15 residues. V lost 2 bases, J lost 5 bases, and 15 bases lay in between. The germline gives CDR1 MGHRA, CDR2 YSYEKL. CDR3 sequence (DNA): TGCGCCAGCAGCCAAAAACGGGACTTTACGGAGACCCAGTACTTC. This translates into CASSQKRDFTETQYF.

The chain recombines TRBV25-1 with TRBJ2-5; weak D call: TRBD2 (6 bases). The V end lost 9 bases, the J end lost 1 base, and 18 bases lay between the germline ends. Germline assignment: CDR1 MGHDK and CDR2 SYGVNS. The CDR3 covers 15 residues. CDR3 nucleotides: TGTGCCAGATTTACTAGCTACCGATCCCAAGAGACCCAGTACTTC. It translates to CARFTSYRSQETQYF.

V usage is TRBV6-1 and J usage is TRBJ1-2; D is unclear. Germline CDR1 reads MNHNS; CDR2 reads SASEGT. Trimming cost V 3 bases and J 2 bases, with 10 bases left between them. This CDR3 region has 14 residues. This CDR3 reads CASSDGLSNYGYTF. The CDR3 DNA is TGTGCCAGCAGTGACGGGTTGAGCAACTATGGCTACACCTTC.

The V and J genes are TRBV15 and TRBJ1-2, with D unresolved. From germline, CDR1 is LNHNV and CDR2 YYDKDF (reference sequence). V gave up 1 base and J gave up 2 bases, with 11 bases separating them. This CDR3 spans 15 amino acids. The CDR3 DNA reads TGTGCCACCAGCAGAGTAGCGGACCCAAACTATGGCTACACCTTC. This translates into CATSRVADPNYGYTF.

In nucleotides, the CDR3 is TGTGCCAGCAGCCCGAGCAAGACTAGCGGGGGGGACAATGAGCAGTTCTTC. Translated: CASSPSKTSGGDNEQFF. The chain carries TRBV3-1 (or the pseudogene TRBV3-2) and TRBJ2-1; 14 bases line up with TRBD2. The germline gives CDR1 LGHDT, CDR2 YNNKEL (reference sequence). The J segment lost 5 bases and the V segment lost 4 bases, leaving 7 bases of the junction unmatched. This CDR3 contains 17 residues.

J is TRBJ1-1 and V is TRBV4-1; TRBD1 matches at 7 bases. From germline, CDR1 is MGHRA and CDR2 YSYEKL. The CDR3 sequence is 15 residues long. The V segment lost 3 bases and the J segment 7 bases; nucleotides outside the gene matches: 11. Written as DNA, the CDR3 is TGCGCCAGCAGCCACGGGGACAGCAAATTGGGTGAAGCTTTCTTT. Its translation: CASSHGDSKLGEAFF.

The chain recombines TRBV7-2 with TRBJ2-3, with D uncertain. The CDR3 length is 16 residues. Trimming took off 0 bases at V and 2 bases at J, with 12 bases between the two ends. In germline, CDR1 is SGHTA, CDR2 FQGNSA. CDR3: CASSLAGASFTDTQYF. CDR3 DNA: TGTGCCAGCAGCTTAGCCGGAGCTTCTTTCACAGATACGCAGTATTTT.